The subject of this entry is one TCR beta chain. Its specificity is unknown. This specimen belongs to a study of OX40 agonist ivuxolimab in advanced cancers. Study background: A male proportion of under 90% was recorded, with mean age roughly 60 years and range 23 to 79. Eligibility admitted prior anti-PD-1, anti-PD-L1 or anti-CTLA-4 therapy; about 42% had some. Notes on the study in general: Antigen specificity was not determined for the expanded peripheral T cells.

The repertoire was sequenced with immunoSEQ multiplex PCR; TCRdb's copy has only in-frame clones and lacks some. The sample carries approximately 70,000 clones, approximately 90% recorded once. The J segment lost 5 bases and the V segment lost 5 bases, leaving 10 bases of the junction unmatched. CDR1 is SNHLY, CDR2 FYNNEI, per germline. This CDR3 has 16 amino acids. The receptor was isolated from an adult with an advanced solid tumor such as melanoma, head and neck, liver or kidney cancer. Sample: CD4+ or CD8+ T cells sorted from blood, taken in a trial of the OX40 agonist ivuxolimab. V gene TRBV2 combines with J gene TRBJ2-5; 11 nucleotides match TRBD2. CDR3 in amino acids: CASSKPTSGARETQYF. The CDR3 DNA reads TGTGCCAGCAGTAAACCGACTAGCGGGGCAAGGGAGACCCAGTACTTC.